This is a list of T cell receptor beta chains from one sample in a study of T cell changes during pregnancy in multiple sclerosis. Clones were sequenced by immunoSEQ multiplex PCR, and TCRdb holds only the in-frame ones, with some missing. This sample carries around 70,000 clones, 80% to 95% of them seen once, and the ten largest clones take just under 2%. This specimen was peripheral blood, taken in the second trimester of pregnancy. The receptors stem from a female donor with multiple sclerosis, enrolled in a pregnancy study. CDR3s include the opening cysteine and the closing phenylalanine or tryptophan. Each record gives: clone size, V gene, D gene, J gene, CDR3 DNA, CDR3 protein. A D gene is named only where the DNA matches it firmly. Size values are once, few and many counts, or a class for expanded clones, and some rows have none.

abundance: once; v_gene: TRBV13; d_gene: .; j_gene: TRBJ1-1; CDR3nt: TGTGCCAGCAGCTTGCACATGGAGGTCACTGAAGCTTTCTTT; CDR3aa: CASSLHMEVTEAFF
abundance: .; v_gene: TRBV4-1; d_gene: .; j_gene: TRBJ1-1; CDR3nt: TGCGCCAGCAGCCTCCGCGAGAACACTGAAGCTTTCTTT; CDR3aa: CASSLRENTEAFF
abundance: .; v_gene: TRBV19; d_gene: .; j_gene: TRBJ1-5; CDR3nt: TGTGCCAGTAGTCGGACAGATGACCTATATAGCAATCAGCCCCAGCATTTT; CDR3aa: CASSRTDDLYSNQPQHF
abundance: .; v_gene: TRBV18; d_gene: TRBD1; j_gene: TRBJ2-7; CDR3nt: TGTGCCAGCTCAACCGGGACAGGCTTATACGAGCAGTACTTC; CDR3aa: CASSTGTGLYEQYF
abundance: .; v_gene: TRBV6-5; d_gene: TRBD2; j_gene: TRBJ2-7; CDR3nt: TGTGCCAGCAGTCCGCGGGGGGTATCCTACGAGCAGTACTTC; CDR3aa: CASSPRGVSYEQYF
abundance: .; v_gene: TRBV7-2; d_gene: .; j_gene: TRBJ2-5; CDR3nt: TGTGCCAGCAGCTTGGTCAGATTCCAAGAGACCCAGTACTTC; CDR3aa: CASSLVRFQETQYF
abundance: once; v_gene: TRBV19; d_gene: TRBD1; j_gene: TRBJ1-1; CDR3nt: TGTGCCAGTAGTATGTCGGGACAGGGAAACACTGAAGCTTTCTTT; CDR3aa: CASSMSGQGNTEAFF
abundance: .; v_gene: TRBV29-1; d_gene: TRBD1; j_gene: TRBJ2-1; CDR3nt: TGCAGCGTTTGGGGACAGGGATCTAACAATGAGCAGTTCTTC; CDR3aa: CSVWGQGSNNEQFF
abundance: .; v_gene: TRBV4-3; d_gene: TRBD1; j_gene: TRBJ1-6; CDR3nt: TGCGCCAGCAGCCTCACCTCCGGGACAGTCAATTCACCCCTCCACTTT; CDR3aa: CASSLTSGTVNSPLHF
abundance: many; v_gene: TRBV28; d_gene: .; j_gene: TRBJ2-7; CDR3nt: TGTGCCAGCATACGGTCGGGCGAGCAGTACTTC; CDR3aa: CASIRSGEQYF
abundance: .; v_gene: TRBV7-8; d_gene: TRBD1; j_gene: TRBJ1-2; CDR3nt: TGTGCCAGCAGCTCCGGACAGGGCGTTGGCTACACCTTC; CDR3aa: CASSSGQGVGYTF
abundance: once; v_gene: TRBV4-2; d_gene: .; j_gene: TRBJ1-5; CDR3nt: TGTGCCAGCAGCCAAGTTCCGACAGAGGATGGCAATCAGCCCCAGCATTTT; CDR3aa: CASSQVPTEDGNQPQHF
abundance: .; v_gene: TRBV5-1; d_gene: TRBD1; j_gene: TRBJ2-5; CDR3nt: TGCGCCAGCAGCTTAGGGACAGGGGGTGTCCAAGAGACCCAGTACTTC; CDR3aa: CASSLGTGGVQETQYF
abundance: .; v_gene: TRBV30; d_gene: .; j_gene: TRBJ2-1; CDR3nt: TGTGCCTGGAGCGGGAGTTCGGGCAATGAGCAGTTCTTC; CDR3aa: CAWSGSSGNEQFF
abundance: .; v_gene: TRBV2; d_gene: .; j_gene: TRBJ1-2; CDR3nt: TGTGCCAGCAGTGACGGACAGCAAATACATAACTATGGCTACACCTTC; CDR3aa: CASSDGQQIHNYGYTF
abundance: .; v_gene: TRBV5-5; d_gene: .; j_gene: TRBJ1-2; CDR3nt: TGTGCCAGCAGTTCCCGGCAGGGATCATTCTATGGCTACACCTTC; CDR3aa: CASSSRQGSFYGYTF
abundance: once; v_gene: TRBV9; d_gene: .; j_gene: TRBJ2-7; CDR3nt: TGTGCCAGCAGCGTAGGGGCGGGAAGCTACGAGCAGTACTTC; CDR3aa: CASSVGAGSYEQYF
abundance: .; v_gene: TRBV5-1; d_gene: TRBD2; j_gene: TRBJ2-2; CDR3nt: TGCGCCAGCAGCTTGGGCCTAGCGGGAGGGCCAACCGGGGAGCTGTTTTTT; CDR3aa: CASSLGLAGGPTGELFF
abundance: .; v_gene: TRBV5-1; d_gene: .; j_gene: TRBJ2-2; CDR3nt: TGCGCCAGCAGCAAGGGGCAGCCGTCGACCACCGGGGAGCTGTTTTTT; CDR3aa: CASSKGQPSTTGELFF
abundance: few; v_gene: TRBV7-9; d_gene: .; j_gene: TRBJ1-2; CDR3nt: TGTGCCAGCAGCTCCACAGGGTATGGCTACACCTTC; CDR3aa: CASSSTGYGYTF
abundance: .; v_gene: TRBV15; d_gene: .; j_gene: TRBJ2-1; CDR3nt: TGTGCCACCAGCAGTCCTCGGGACTCCCGCTCCTACAATGAGCAGTTCTTC; CDR3aa: CATSSPRDSRSYNEQFF
abundance: .; v_gene: TRBV27; d_gene: TRBD1; j_gene: TRBJ2-2; CDR3nt: TGTGCCAGCAGTTTCGACAGGGTTACCCACACCGGGGAGCTGTTTTTT; CDR3aa: CASSFDRVTHTGELFF
abundance: .; v_gene: TRBV5-1; d_gene: TRBD1; j_gene: TRBJ1-2; CDR3nt: TGCGCCAGCAGCTTGGCTACAGGGGGGATCCATGGCTACACCTTC; CDR3aa: CASSLATGGIHGYTF
abundance: .; v_gene: TRBV6-1; d_gene: TRBD2; j_gene: TRBJ2-1; CDR3nt: TGTGCCAGCAGTGACTTCACTAGCGGGAGGCTTGAGCAGTTCTTC; CDR3aa: CASSDFTSGRLEQFF
abundance: .; v_gene: TRBV7-3; d_gene: TRBD1; j_gene: TRBJ1-1; CDR3nt: TGTGCCAGTTATGACAGGGGAAACACTGAAGCTTTCTTT; CDR3aa: CASYDRGNTEAFF
abundance: .; v_gene: TRBV10-1; d_gene: TRBD2; j_gene: TRBJ2-3; CDR3nt: TGCGCCAGCAGTCATTGGGAACTAGCGGCATCCTTTACGCAGTATTTT; CDR3aa: CASSHWELAASFTQYF
abundance: .; v_gene: TRBV5-1; d_gene: TRBD1; j_gene: TRBJ2-6; CDR3nt: TGCGCCAGCAGCTTTACCGGGACAGGGTCGGGGGCCAACGTCCTGACTTTC; CDR3aa: CASSFTGTGSGANVLTF
abundance: .; v_gene: TRBV11-2; d_gene: TRBD1; j_gene: TRBJ2-5; CDR3nt: TGTGCCAGCAGCTTAGGGGACAGGGGGAGAGAGACCCAGTACTTC; CDR3aa: CASSLGDRGRETQYF
abundance: .; v_gene: TRBV7-9; d_gene: .; j_gene: TRBJ1-2; CDR3nt: TGTGCCAGCAGCTTATCACACCTAGGACGGGGGAACTATGGCTACACCTTC; CDR3aa: CASSLSHLGRGNYGYTF
abundance: .; v_gene: TRBV6-6; d_gene: TRBD1; j_gene: TRBJ1-4; CDR3nt: TGTGCCAGCAGTCTAACAGGGGCGGCTAATGAAAAACTGTTTTTT; CDR3aa: CASSLTGAANEKLFF
abundance: .; v_gene: TRBV7-6; d_gene: TRBD2; j_gene: TRBJ2-2; CDR3nt: TGTGCCAGCAGCTTAGCGGCAGGGTCGGGACTAGGCACCGGGGAGCTGTTTTTT; CDR3aa: CASSLAAGSGLGTGELFF
abundance: .; v_gene: TRBV9; d_gene: TRBD1; j_gene: TRBJ2-1; CDR3nt: TGTGCCAGCAGCGTAGCGACAGGGGGCTATGAGCAGTTCTTC; CDR3aa: CASSVATGGYEQFF
abundance: .; v_gene: TRBV7-9; d_gene: TRBD1; j_gene: TRBJ1-2; CDR3nt: TGTGCCAGCAGCCCTGGTACAGGGGGCGTCTATGGCTACACCTTC; CDR3aa: CASSPGTGGVYGYTF
abundance: .; v_gene: TRBV5-4; d_gene: .; j_gene: TRBJ1-6; CDR3nt: TGTGCCAGCAGCTTGGGAGGGATACGAACAAATTCACCCCTCCACTTT; CDR3aa: CASSLGGIRTNSPLHF
abundance: .; v_gene: TRBV11-1; d_gene: .; j_gene: TRBJ2-1; CDR3nt: TGTGCCAGCAGCCTCAGAATCGGCGGGGTTTCCTACAATGAGCAGTTCTTC; CDR3aa: CASSLRIGGVSYNEQFF
abundance: .; v_gene: TRBV4-3; d_gene: TRBD1; j_gene: TRBJ1-5; CDR3nt: TGCGCCAGCAGCCAAGGGACAGGGGCGGAGTATAGCAATCAGCCCCAGCATTTT; CDR3aa: CASSQGTGAEYSNQPQHF
abundance: .; v_gene: TRBV20-1; d_gene: TRBD2; j_gene: TRBJ2-7; CDR3nt: TGCAGTGGCAAGCGGGAGAACGAGCAGTACTTC; CDR3aa: CSGKRENEQYF
abundance: once; v_gene: TRBV27; d_gene: TRBD1; j_gene: TRBJ2-7; CDR3nt: TGTGCCAGCAGTTTATCGTTGGGAGGACAGGGGGGTTCGTGGGAGCAGTACTTC; CDR3aa: CASSLSLGGQGGSWEQYF
abundance: .; v_gene: TRBV9; d_gene: .; j_gene: TRBJ2-3; CDR3nt: TGTGCCAGCAGCGTAGAACGGGAGCGCCGCACAGATACGCAGTATTTT; CDR3aa: CASSVERERRTDTQYF
abundance: .; v_gene: TRBV4-2; d_gene: TRBD2; j_gene: TRBJ2-7; CDR3nt: TGTGCCAGCAGCCCATGGAAACCTGCTCGACTAGCGGAAAAACTAGCCTACGAGCAGTACTTC; CDR3aa: CASSPWKPARLAEKLAYEQYF
abundance: .; v_gene: TRBV5-1; d_gene: TRBD1; j_gene: TRBJ2-1; CDR3nt: TGCGCCAGCAGCTCCTCCGGACAGGGAAACAATGAGCAGTTCTTC; CDR3aa: CASSSSGQGNNEQFF
abundance: .; v_gene: TRBV29-1; d_gene: TRBD1; j_gene: TRBJ2-7; CDR3nt: TGCAGCGTTGCCCTGCATTCGGTGACAGGGATCTACGAGCAGTACTTC; CDR3aa: CSVALHSVTGIYEQYF
abundance: .; v_gene: TRBV28; d_gene: .; j_gene: TRBJ1-2; CDR3nt: TGTGCCAGCAGTTTCGCGTTTCGGGGCTACACCTTC; CDR3aa: CASSFAFRGYTF
abundance: .; v_gene: TRBV19; d_gene: .; j_gene: TRBJ1-1; CDR3nt: TGTGCCAGTAGTATGAGCGGGATGAACACTGAAGCTTTCTTT; CDR3aa: CASSMSGMNTEAFF
abundance: .; v_gene: TRBV13; d_gene: .; j_gene: TRBJ2-2; CDR3nt: TGTGCCAGCAGTCCCCGTACAGGGACCGGGGAGCTGTTTTTT; CDR3aa: CASSPRTGTGELFF
abundance: .; v_gene: TRBV2; d_gene: .; j_gene: TRBJ1-1; CDR3nt: TGTGCCAGCATCCAGGCGAACACTGAAGCTTTCTTT; CDR3aa: CASIQANTEAFF
abundance: .; v_gene: TRBV2; d_gene: TRBD2; j_gene: TRBJ2-5; CDR3nt: TGTGCCAGCAGTGGGGCTAGCGGGGGATTGCAAGAGACCCAGTACTTC; CDR3aa: CASSGASGGLQETQYF
abundance: .; v_gene: TRBV5-4; d_gene: .; j_gene: TRBJ2-1; CDR3nt: TGTGCCAGCAGCCTCTCACTGGGCCCAAGAGGGCCCTACAATGAGCAGTTCTTC; CDR3aa: CASSLSLGPRGPYNEQFF
abundance: once; v_gene: TRBV4-3; d_gene: TRBD1; j_gene: TRBJ2-3; CDR3nt: TGCGCCAGCAGCACAGGGGGTTTGGACACAGATACGCAGTATTTT; CDR3aa: CASSTGGLDTDTQYF
abundance: .; v_gene: TRBV7-2; d_gene: .; j_gene: TRBJ2-3; CDR3nt: TGTGCCAGCAGCTTAAATGAGGATTTCACAGATACGCAGTATTTT; CDR3aa: CASSLNEDFTDTQYF
abundance: .; v_gene: TRBV6-1; d_gene: .; j_gene: TRBJ2-3; CDR3nt: TGTGCCAGCAGTGAAGCGGGAGCAGATACGCAGTATTTT; CDR3aa: CASSEAGADTQYF
abundance: .; v_gene: TRBV20-1; d_gene: .; j_gene: TRBJ2-3; CDR3nt: TGCAGTGCCACTAGCACAGATACGCAGTATTTT; CDR3aa: CSATSTDTQYF
abundance: .; v_gene: TRBV15; d_gene: .; j_gene: TRBJ1-4; CDR3nt: TGTGCCACCAGCAGAGGACAGACCGCAACTAATGAAAAACTGTTTTTT; CDR3aa: CATSRGQTATNEKLFF
abundance: .; v_gene: TRBV7-2; d_gene: .; j_gene: TRBJ2-7; CDR3nt: TGTGCCAGCAGCTTGGAGGCGGGTTACGAGCAGTACTTC; CDR3aa: CASSLEAGYEQYF
abundance: .; v_gene: TRBV6-4; d_gene: .; j_gene: TRBJ2-3; CDR3nt: TGTGCCAGCAGGCGACAGAACACAGATACGCAGTATTTT; CDR3aa: CASRRQNTDTQYF
abundance: .; v_gene: TRBV7-8; d_gene: TRBD2; j_gene: TRBJ2-7; CDR3nt: TGTGCCAGCAGCCGGGCGTTGGGACTAGAGTCATACGAGCAGTACTTC; CDR3aa: CASSRALGLESYEQYF
abundance: .; v_gene: TRBV6-5; d_gene: .; j_gene: TRBJ2-7; CDR3nt: TGTGCCAGCAGTAACCTATACGAGCAGTACTTC; CDR3aa: CASSNLYEQYF
abundance: once; v_gene: TRBV10-3; d_gene: .; j_gene: TRBJ1-2; CDR3nt: TGTGCCATCAGTGTCCAGGGGTCTGGCTACACCTTC; CDR3aa: CAISVQGSGYTF
abundance: .; v_gene: TRBV15; d_gene: .; j_gene: TRBJ2-6; CDR3nt: TGTGCCACCAGCGGAGACAGCTCTGGGGCCAACGTCCTGACTTTC; CDR3aa: CATSGDSSGANVLTF
abundance: .; v_gene: TRBV18; d_gene: TRBD1; j_gene: TRBJ1-5; CDR3nt: TGTGCCAGCTCACCCAACCGGGACAGGTCTAATCAGCCCCAGCATTTT; CDR3aa: CASSPNRDRSNQPQHF